This is a list of T cell receptor beta chains from one sample in a study of identical twins. MiXCR was run by TCRdb on the 5' RACE reads, yielding one entry per CDR3 protein. The repertoire holds around 960,000 distinct CDR3 sequences, with 12% as singletons. The same sample was also studied in work on yellow fever vaccine responses in identical twins.

The sequencing sample was made of PBMCs. All receptors come from a woman between 18 and 29 years old in good health. The CDR3 runs from the conserved cysteine through the conserved F or W. D genes are given only for firm matches. Clone size is given for some rows only: seen once, a few or many times, or a class if the clone is expanded.

V gene	clone size	J gene	D gene	CDR3 protein	CDR3 DNA
TRBV12-3/TRBV12-4	many	TRBJ1-1	NA	CASSFRGRNTEAFF	TGTGCCAGCAGTTTCAGGGGCAGGAACACTGAAGCTTTCTTT
TRBV28	NA	TRBJ1-2	NA	CASSFPRAGYGYTF	TGTGCCAGCAGTTTCCCCAGGGCAGGGTATGGCTACACCTTC
TRBV10-3	few	TRBJ1-2	NA	CAISLAGDNYGYTF	TGTGCCATCAGTCTAGCGGGGGACAACTATGGCTACACCTTC
TRBV18	few	TRBJ2-2	NA	CASSPLQGRDGELFF	TGTGCCAGCTCACCACTACAGGGCCGCGACGGGGAGCTGTTTTTT
TRBV24-1	NA	TRBJ2-1	TRBD1	CATSGYDRAREQFF	TGTGCCACCAGTGGTTACGACAGGGCGCGGGAGCAGTTCTTC
TRBV28	NA	TRBJ2-7	TRBD2	CASSSSGTSGRDLYEQYF	TGTGCCAGCAGTTCCTCCGGGACTAGCGGGAGGGATCTCTACGAGCAGTACTTC
TRBV3-1	NA	TRBJ2-2	NA	CASSRRLGVYGELFF	TGTGCCAGCAGCCGGAGACTAGGTGTCTACGGGGAGCTGTTTTTT
TRBV4-1	few	TRBJ2-1	NA	CASSPRLVRDDEQFF	TGCGCCAGCAGCCCGCGACTAGTCCGGGACGATGAGCAGTTCTTC
TRBV27	few	TRBJ1-2	NA	CASRLRSYLNYGYTF	TGTGCCAGCAGGCTGAGGTCCTATCTTAACTATGGCTACACCTTC
TRBV2	NA	TRBJ2-7	TRBD1	CASSEARKTGWYEQYF	TGTGCCAGCAGTGAAGCCCGGAAGACAGGGTGGTACGAGCAGTACTTC
TRBV9	NA	TRBJ2-3	NA	CASSAHQGIWSDTQYF	TGTGCCAGCAGCGCCCACCAGGGGATTTGGTCAGATACGCAGTATTTT
TRBV25-1	few	TRBJ2-2	NA	CASTAGVNTGELFF	TGTGCCAGCACGGCCGGGGTGAACACCGGGGAGCTGTTTTTT
TRBV29-1	few	TRBJ2-5	NA	CSVKLIGETQYF	TGCAGCGTGAAACTAATTGGAGAGACCCAGTACTTC
TRBV2	few	TRBJ2-1	NA	CASSVAGIPHEQFF	TGTGCCAGCAGTGTTGCGGGGATCCCACATGAGCAGTTCTTC
TRBV24-1	once	TRBJ2-1	TRBD1	CATSDFTRDRGRDEQFF	TGTGCCACCAGTGATTTTACTCGGGACAGGGGAAGGGATGAGCAGTTCTTC
TRBV7-2	few	TRBJ2-1	NA	CASSQGRSYNEQFF	TGTGCCAGCAGCCAGGGCAGAAGCTACAATGAGCAGTTCTTC
TRBV20-1	many	TRBJ2-7	NA	CSAGTRAGEQYF	TGCAGTGCTGGGACCCGGGCGGGGGAGCAGTACTTC
TRBV18	few	TRBJ2-2	NA	CASSERTNTGELFF	TGTGCCAGCTCAGAACGAACGAACACCGGGGAGCTGTTTTTT
TRBV4-1	NA	TRBJ2-6	TRBD1	CASSHLRDSDHSGANVLTF	TGCGCCAGCAGCCACCTCCGGGACAGCGACCACTCTGGGGCCAACGTCCTGACTTTC
TRBV10-3	NA	TRBJ2-2	NA	CAISERGVNTGELFF	TGTGCCATCAGTGAGCGGGGTGTGAACACCGGGGAGCTGTTTTTT
TRBV5-1	NA	TRBJ1-3	NA	CASSLVGFGNTIYF	TGCGCCAGCAGCTTGGTTGGGTTCGGAAACACCATATATTTT
TRBV6-5	few	TRBJ2-5	NA	CASSYTAYQETQYF	TGTGCCAGCAGCTACACAGCGTACCAAGAGACCCAGTACTTC
TRBV14	NA	TRBJ2-1	TRBD2	CASSQGAGADLGYNEQFF	TGTGCCAGCAGCCAAGGAGCGGGGGCCGACCTAGGTTACAATGAGCAGTTCTTC
TRBV7-9	few	TRBJ2-2	TRBD2	CASRPGRVNTGELFF	TGTGCCAGCAGGCCTGGGAGGGTCAACACCGGGGAGCTGTTTTTT
TRBV6-1	few	TRBJ2-3	TRBD2	CASRRSPGLAWADTQYF	TGTGCCAGCAGGAGATCTCCGGGACTAGCGTGGGCAGATACGCAGTATTTT
TRBV12-3/TRBV12-4	many	TRBJ2-4	NA	CASSLSGRRRDIQYF	TGTGCCAGCAGTTTATCCGGCAGGCGGAGAGACATTCAGTACTTC
TRBV15	NA	TRBJ2-4	TRBD1	CATSRPGQGEAKNIQYF	TGTGCCACCAGCAGACCTGGACAGGGGGAAGCCAAAAACATTCAGTACTTC
TRBV6-5	NA	TRBJ1-3	NA	CASSWEHISGNTIYF	TGTGCCAGCAGTTGGGAACACATCTCTGGAAACACCATATATTTT
TRBV4-1	NA	TRBJ2-7	TRBD2	CASSPLAGVAYEQYF	TGCGCCAGCAGCCCCCTAGCGGGAGTCGCCTACGAGCAGTACTTC
TRBV27	few	TRBJ2-1	TRBD2	CASSFTRLAESYNEQFF	TGTGCCAGCAGTTTTACCAGACTAGCGGAGTCCTACAATGAGCAGTTCTTC
TRBV11-2	few	TRBJ2-3	NA	CASSLGRKDTQYF	TGTGCCAGCAGCTTGGGCAGGAAGGATACGCAGTATTTT
TRBV5-6	many	TRBJ2-2	TRBD2	CASSLAPGLAGYTGELFF	TGTGCCAGCAGCTTGGCCCCCGGGCTAGCGGGCTACACCGGGGAGCTGTTTTTT
TRBV5-4	NA	TRBJ2-3	TRBD2	CASAQGGGTDTQYF	TGTGCCAGCGCGCAGGGAGGGGGCACAGATACGCAGTATTTT
TRBV3-1	NA	TRBJ2-5	TRBD2	CASSQNRDYKGETQYF	TGTGCCAGCAGCCAGAACCGGGACTATAAAGGAGAGACCCAGTACTTC
TRBV19	few	TRBJ2-6	TRBD2	CASSRGGPSSGANVLTF	TGTGCCAGTAGTAGGGGGGGACCCAGCTCTGGGGCCAACGTCCTGACTTTC
TRBV12-3/TRBV12-4	NA	TRBJ2-5	NA	CASSLGRAGETQYF	TGTGCCAGCAGTTTGGGCAGGGCTGGGGAGACCCAGTACTTC
TRBV20-1	NA	TRBJ2-1	NA	CSARAPSYNEQFF	TGCAGTGCTAGAGCCCCCTCCTACAATGAGCAGTTCTTC
TRBV29-1	NA	TRBJ2-1	NA	CSVRNNEQFF	TGCAGCGTTCGTAACAATGAGCAGTTCTTC
TRBV5-1	many	TRBJ2-2	NA	CASSLPQGGTGELFF	TGCGCCAGCAGCTTGCCCCAGGGGGGCACCGGGGAGCTGTTTTTT
TRBV28	few	TRBJ1-6	NA	CASSFSRGAFSPLHF	TGTGCCAGCAGTTTTAGCCGGGGAGCATTTTCACCCCTCCACTTT
TRBV19	few	TRBJ2-1	NA	CASSILVSGVYNEQFF	TGTGCCAGTAGTATATTAGTTAGCGGAGTATACAATGAGCAGTTCTTC
TRBV6-5	few	TRBJ2-5	NA	CASSYSGRHQETQYF	TGTGCCAGCAGTTACTCAGGACGGCACCAAGAGACCCAGTACTTC
TRBV10-3	NA	TRBJ2-3	NA	CAISGTGALTDTQYF	TGTGCCATCAGTGGAACGGGAGCCCTCACGGATACGCAGTATTTT
TRBV10-2	NA	TRBJ2-5	TRBD1	CASSELGQTYQETQYF	TGCGCCAGCAGTGAGTTGGGACAGACGTACCAAGAGACCCAGTACTTC
TRBV11-2	few	TRBJ2-7	TRBD1	CASSLAARGSYEQYF	TGTGCCAGCAGCTTAGCGGCCAGGGGGTCCTACGAGCAGTACTTC
TRBV5-1	NA	TRBJ2-1	TRBD2	CASSSPPGTKGPIRFF	TGCGCCAGCAGCTCCCCTCCCGGGACTAAGGGCCCTATCCGGTTCTTC
TRBV11-2	few	TRBJ2-1	TRBD1	CASRTTGGWEQFF	TGTGCCAGCAGGACAACAGGGGGCTGGGAGCAGTTCTTC
TRBV14	few	TRBJ2-7	TRBD1	CASSQLRDSFYEQYF	TGTGCCAGCAGCCAACTCCGGGACAGTTTCTACGAGCAGTACTTC
TRBV20-1	few	TRBJ1-3	NA	CSARDLMRLSGNTIYF	TGCAGTGCTAGAGATCTCATGAGACTGTCTGGAAACACCATATATTTT